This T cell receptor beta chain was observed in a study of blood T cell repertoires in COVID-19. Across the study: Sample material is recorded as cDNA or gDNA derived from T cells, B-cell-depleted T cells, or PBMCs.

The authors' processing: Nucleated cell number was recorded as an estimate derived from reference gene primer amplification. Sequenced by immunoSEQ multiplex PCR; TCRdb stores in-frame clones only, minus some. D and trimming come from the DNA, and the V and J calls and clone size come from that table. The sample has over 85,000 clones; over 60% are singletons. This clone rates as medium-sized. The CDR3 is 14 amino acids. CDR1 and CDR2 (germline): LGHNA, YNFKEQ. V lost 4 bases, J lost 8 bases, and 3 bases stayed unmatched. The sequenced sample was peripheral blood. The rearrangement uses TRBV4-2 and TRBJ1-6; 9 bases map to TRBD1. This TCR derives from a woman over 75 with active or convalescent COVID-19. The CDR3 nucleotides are TGTGCCAGCAGCCGGGGACAGGGTGATTCACCCCTCCACTTT. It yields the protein CASSRGQGDSPLHF.